This T cell receptor (beta chain) emerged from a study of blood T cell repertoires in COVID-19 (TCRdb year 2020). Context from the whole study: Samples from collaborators originated in the United States, Italy and Spain and spanned both the acute and convalescent phases of COVID-19. The prospective study material was composed of cDNA or gDNA derived from T cells, B-cell-depleted T cells, or PBMCs. The dataset comprised deeply sampled blood TCRbeta repertoires from subjects exposed to, actively infected with, or recovered from COVID-19. The repertoires were released in a freely available public database meant as a resource for research on the immune response to SARS-CoV-2. Samples were obtained from the ongoing ImmuneRACE study (first 160 participants) and from about 1,300 subjects provided by 6 global collaborators. A de-identified subject ID, COVID-19 status, age in years and sex were almost always included in the sample metadata. HLA class I and class II types, where available, came from metadata supplied by the sample provider rather than from assay-based typing.

Broad study findings and their caveats: The amount of clinical and demographic metadata varied by source and participant and was provided uncurated.

This clone appeared once. Its antigen is unknown. No per-base quality is available; no much larger clone lies one base away. TCRbeta CDR3 regions were amplified from genomic DNA using the immunoSEQ Assay, a bias-controlled multiplex PCR. The paper's data handling went like this. The number of nucleated cells in each sample was estimated by amplification of reference gene primers within the assay. Sequence reads were collapsed and filtered to measure the absolute abundance of every unique TCRbeta CDR3 rearrangement. For each sample, productive Simpson clonality was calculated as the square root of Simpson's diversity index across productive rearrangements. Drawn from immuneACCESS, this table holds only the in-frame rearrangements with V and J called that TCRdb kept. Clones are partly lost; checked studies trace under half to an unresolved V gene and leave the rest unexplained. V and J calls and clone size follow that table, whereas D and trimming were derived from the DNA. The sample table contains some 140,000 clones; only one count was recorded for roughly 78% of them. Jointly, the top ten make up under 2% of the sample.

The CDR3 has 14 amino acids, counting the end cysteine and phenylalanine. Left in the record is the CDR3 DNA by itself, 42 bases read in frame from the first base. The germline V gene yields MNHEY for CDR1 and SVGEGT for CDR2. Trimming removed 6 bases from V and 6 bases from J, leaving 18 bases between the germline ends. Each collaborating institution followed its own protocols to collect whole blood in K2EDTA tubes. Collaborator samples were shipped for TCRbeta analysis as frozen whole blood, isolated PBMCs, or DNA extracted from either sample type. Rearrangement joined TRBV6-2 or TRBV6-3 to TRBJ2-7; D gene: possibly TRBD1, on 5 matching bases. This TCR came from a man older than 75 with acute or convalescent COVID-19. Sequenced sample: peripheral blood. The CDR3 reads as follows: CASSLQDFYVEQYF. The sequence in DNA is TGTGCCAGCAGCCTACAGGATTTCTACGTCGAGCAGTACTTC.